Reported below is one T cell receptor beta chain. These data originate in a study of cytomegalovirus exposure and HLA in healthy donors. Overall study context: The study's early data release held around 85 million unique TCRs from HLA-typed donors.

PCR amplification relied on 60 Vbeta primers (plus 13 Jbeta primers). Assay: immunoSEQ multiplex PCR; the TCRdb copy retains only in-frame clones and omits some. The sample consists of 100,000 to 150,000 clones, about 80% of them appearing once. The V and J ends lost 5 bases and 6 bases respectively, with 8 bases between them. Looked up from germline, CDR1 is SGHTA and CDR2 is FQGNSA. CDR3 length: 12 residues. The sequencing input was PBMCs. The chain recombines TRBV7-2 with TRBJ2-1; maybe TRBD2 (5 bases). The receptor comes from a woman aged 40 to 55 in good health and CMV-seropositive. CDR3 in DNA: TGTGCCAGCAGCACCACTAGCAATGAGCAGTTCTTC. Translation gives CASSTTSNEQFF.